The 14 T cell receptor beta chains below come from one sample, sequenced in a study of CD8 T cells in Susac syndrome. With random hexamers, reverse transcription was performed on about 0.5 to 1 ug of RNA. MiXCR was run by TCRdb on the immunoSEQ multiplex PCR reads, yielding one entry per CDR3 protein. The sample yields fewer than 300,000 distinct CDR3 sequences, roughly 81% seen once. The sample was CD8+ T cells from PBMCs. All receptors come from a human donor with multiple sclerosis.

The J gene is TRBJ1-2, the V gene TRBV27, with TRBD1 identical over 7 bases. This CDR3 has 16 residues. The trim removed 4 bases at V and 4 bases at J, leaving 12 bases unmatched. Germline CDR1 is MNHEY and CDR2 is SMNVEV (reference sequence). The CDR3 is CASSSNRGRHPYGYTF. The CDR3 nucleotides are TGTGCCAGCAGTTCCAACAGGGGCCGCCACCCCTATGGCTACACCTTC.

A word on this clonotype: An end of the junction differs from the germline gene, which may be a read error. The J gene is TRBJ1-5, the V gene TRBV27, with D unclear. CDR1 and CDR2 from the germline V gene are MNHEY and SMNVEV (reference sequence). This CDR3 spans 13 amino acids. The CDR3 region has the DNA TGTGCCGGCAGTCCGCATAGCAATCAGCCCCAGCATTTT. Translation gives CAGSPHSNQPQHF.

The genes are TRBV3-1 and TRBJ2-4, with a tentative D call TRBD1 (6 bases). Germline V gene sequence: CDR1 LGHDT, CDR2 YNNKEL (reference sequence). The V and J ends lost 10 bases and 4 bases respectively, with 17 bases between them. The CDR3 has 14 residues. CDR3 nucleotides: TGTGCCACCGCTCCCGACAGGAAAAAAAACATTCAGTACTTC. This translates into CATAPDRKKNIQYF. Full variable domain (remainder filled in from reference TRBV3-1 and TRBJ2-4): DTAVSQTPKYLVTQMGNDKSIKCEQNLGHDTMYWYKQDSKKFLKIMFSYNNKELIINETVPNRFSPKSPDKAHLNLHINSLELGDSAVYFCATAPDRKKNIQYFGAGTRLSVL.

V usage is TRBV28 and J usage is TRBJ1-4, with 7 bases aligning to TRBD1. In germline, CDR1 is MDHEN, CDR2 SYDVKM. The CDR3 runs 16 residues. The V segment lost 7 bases and the J segment 5 bases; nucleotides outside the gene matches: 13. CDR3: CASKENLGGKNEKLFF. The DNA for the CDR3 is TGTGCCAGCAAGGAAAACCTAGGGGGCAAAAATGAAAAACTGTTTTTT.

This chain links TRBV11-2 with TRBJ2-7; the match to TRBD1 covers 7 bases. Germline V gene data show CDR1 as SGHAT and CDR2 as FQNNGV. The CDR3 length is 14 residues. The junction had 14 bases not matched to a gene; V was cut back by 8 bases and J by 7 bases. The CDR3 coding sequence is TGTGCCAGCGAACCCGGGACAGTAGGTTGGGAGCAGTACTTC. It translates to CASEPGTVGWEQYF.

This sequence joins TRBV7-9 and TRBJ2-1; D might be TRBD2 (6 bases). The CDR3 contains 12 residues. Germline V gives CDR1 SEHNR, CDR2 FQNEAQ (reference sequence). Trimming shortened V by 1 base and J by 11 bases, and 9 bases separated the two germline ends. The CDR3 nucleotides read TGTGCCAGCAGCTTAGGGGGAGGCCAGCAGTTCTTC. Translated, it gives CASSLGGGQQFF. Combining the CDR3 with reference TRBV7-9 and TRBJ2-1 gives the whole variable domain DTGVSQNPRHKITKRGQNVTFRCDPISEHNRLYWYRQTLGQGPEFLTYFQNEAQLEKSRLLSDRFSAERPKGSFSTLEIQRTEQGDSAMYLCASSLGGGQQFFGPGTRLTVL.

This chain connects TRBV6-4 to TRBJ1-1, with D unclear. This CDR3 contains 15 residues. V was pared by 6 bases and J by 0 bases, with 14 bases between. Germline V lookup: CDR1 MRHNA, CDR2 SNTAGT. CDR3 residues: CASSNVQRVNTEAFF. The CDR3 DNA is TGTGCCAGCAGCAACGTTCAAAGGGTGAACACTGAAGCTTTCTTT.

The chain links TRBV19 to TRBJ2-1; D possibly uses TRBD1 or TRBD2 (5 bases each). The CDR3 totals 15 residues. Trimming removed 3 bases at V and 2 bases at J, with 11 bases between. Germline CDR1 reads LNHDA; CDR2 reads SQIVND (reference sequence). DNA of the CDR3: TGTGCCAGTAGTATGGGGGATCCTACCTACAATGAGCAGTTCTTC. Translation gives CASSMGDPTYNEQFF.

This chain links TRBV29-1 with TRBJ2-1; D may be TRBD2 (5 bases). CDR3 length equals 17 residues. Between the trimmed V and J ends, which lost 1 base and 3 bases, there was a span of 19 bases. The germline V gene encodes CDR1 SQVTM and CDR2 ANQGSEA. CDR3: CSVEGPAGERFYNEQFF. The CDR3 DNA follows: TGCAGCGTTGAAGGCCCGGCCGGCGAGCGGTTCTACAATGAGCAGTTCTTC.

The rearrangement links TRBV9 to TRBJ2-1, with 8 bases identical to TRBD1. CDR1 and CDR2 from the germline V gene are SGDLS and YYNGEE. The CDR3 spans 16 residues. J gave up 7 bases and V 4 bases, and 13 bases lay outside the gene matches. For the CDR3, the DNA is TGTGCCAGCAGCCAAAGACCAGGGGGCCCGAGGAATGAGCAGTTCTTC. Its protein is CASSQRPGGPRNEQFF. The entire variable domain, with the rest obtained from reference TRBV9 and TRBJ2-1, is as follows: DSGVTQTPKHLITATGQRVTLRCSPRSGDLSVYWYQQSLDQGLQFLIQYYNGEERAKGNILERFSAQQFPDLHSELNLSSLELGDSALYFCASSQRPGGPRNEQFFGPGTRLTVL.

In its sample, this clonotype was seen a few times. The gene calls are TRBV6-1 and TRBJ2-1; D might be TRBD1 or TRBD2, each matching 6 bases. The CDR3 sequence is 14 residues long. The V gene's germline CDR1 is MNHNS and CDR2 SASEGT. Trimming removed 6 bases from V and 2 bases from J, with 11 bases in between. The CDR3 sequence: CASRLRGPYNEQFF. CDR3 in DNA: TGTGCCAGCAGACTTCGGGGGCCCTACAATGAGCAGTTCTTC.

V is TRBV9 and J is TRBJ2-1, with a weak D call TRBD1 (7 bases). CDR3 size: 14 residues. V was trimmed by 2 bases and J by 7 bases, leaving 13 bases between them. Germline V gives CDR1 SGDLS, CDR2 YYNGEE. As DNA, the CDR3 is TGTGCCAGCAGCGTGGGGGACAGCGGGAATGAGCAGTTCTTC. Amino acid sequence: CASSVGDSGNEQFF.

The chain uses TRBV28 and TRBJ2-1, with D unclear. Trimming cost V 3 bases and J 1 base, with 7 bases left between them. The CDR3 loop spans 14 amino acids. CDR1 and CDR2 (germline): MDHEN, SYDVKM. The CDR3 DNA sequence: TGTGCCAGCAGTTTCGCGAATTCCTACAATGAGCAGTTCTTC. Residues: CASSFANSYNEQFF.

The rearrangement links TRBV7-9 to TRBJ1-4; D gene uncertain. Germline CDR1 reads SEHNR; CDR2 reads FQNEAQ (reference sequence). V shed 3 bases and J shed 5 bases, with 13 bases lying between them. The CDR3 has 15 amino acids. The CDR3 spells CASSFSGRENEKLFF. The CDR3 DNA is TGTGCCAGCAGCTTTTCAGGACGTGAAAATGAAAAACTGTTTTTT.